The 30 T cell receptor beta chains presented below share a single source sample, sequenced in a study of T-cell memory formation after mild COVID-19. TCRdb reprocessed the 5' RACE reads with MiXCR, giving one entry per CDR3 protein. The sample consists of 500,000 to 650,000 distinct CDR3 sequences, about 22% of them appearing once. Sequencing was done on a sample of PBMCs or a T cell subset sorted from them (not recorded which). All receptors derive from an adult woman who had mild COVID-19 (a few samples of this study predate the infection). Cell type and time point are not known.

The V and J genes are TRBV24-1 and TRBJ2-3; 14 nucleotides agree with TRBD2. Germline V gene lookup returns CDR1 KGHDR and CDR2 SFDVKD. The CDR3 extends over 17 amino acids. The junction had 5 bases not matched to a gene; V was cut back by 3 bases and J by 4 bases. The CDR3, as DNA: TGTGCCACCAGTGATCGGACTAGCGGGGGGACCGCAGATACGCAGTATTTT. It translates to CATSDRTSGGTADTQYF.

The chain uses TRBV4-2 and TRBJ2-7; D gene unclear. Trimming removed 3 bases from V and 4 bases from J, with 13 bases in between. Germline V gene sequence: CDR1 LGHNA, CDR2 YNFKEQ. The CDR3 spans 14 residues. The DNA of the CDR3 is TGTGCCAGCAGCCAGGGTTCTGGGGAATACGAGCAGTACTTC. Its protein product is CASSQGSGEYEQYF.

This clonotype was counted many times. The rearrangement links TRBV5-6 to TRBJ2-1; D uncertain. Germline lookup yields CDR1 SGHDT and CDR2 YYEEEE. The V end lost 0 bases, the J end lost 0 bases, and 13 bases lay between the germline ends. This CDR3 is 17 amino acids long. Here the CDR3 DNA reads TGTGCCAGCAGCTTGGGACCGGGCAGTCACTCCTACAATGAGCAGTTCTTC. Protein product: CASSLGPGSHSYNEQFF.

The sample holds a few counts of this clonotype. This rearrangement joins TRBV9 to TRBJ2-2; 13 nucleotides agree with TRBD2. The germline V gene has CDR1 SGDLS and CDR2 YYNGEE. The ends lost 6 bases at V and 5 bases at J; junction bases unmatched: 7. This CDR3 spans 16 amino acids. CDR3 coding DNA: TGTGCCAGCACGAAACTAGCGGGGGGGCAGACCGGGGAGCTGTTTTTT. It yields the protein CASTKLAGGQTGELFF.

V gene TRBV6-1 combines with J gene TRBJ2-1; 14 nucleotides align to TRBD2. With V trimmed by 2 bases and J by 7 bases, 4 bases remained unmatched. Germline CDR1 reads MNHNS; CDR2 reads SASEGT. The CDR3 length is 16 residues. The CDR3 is CASSESWTSGRNEQFF. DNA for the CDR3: TGTGCCAGCAGTGAATCGTGGACTAGCGGGAGGAATGAGCAGTTCTTC.

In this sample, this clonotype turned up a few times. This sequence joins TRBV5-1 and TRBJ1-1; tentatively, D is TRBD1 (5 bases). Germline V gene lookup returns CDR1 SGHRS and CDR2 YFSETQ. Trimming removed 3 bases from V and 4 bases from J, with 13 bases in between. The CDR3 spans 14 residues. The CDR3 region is CASSYDSAGTEAFF. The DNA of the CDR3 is TGCGCCAGCAGCTACGACAGTGCGGGCACTGAAGCTTTCTTT.

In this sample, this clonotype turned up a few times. CDR3 in DNA: TGTGCCAGCAGTTACGGGCAGGCCACCGGGGAGCTGTTTTTT. As protein: CASSYGQATGELFF. V gene TRBV6-5 combines with J gene TRBJ2-2; no reliable D call. The CDR3 covers 14 residues. Germline-derived CDR1 and CDR2 are MNHEY and SVGAGI. Trimming cost V 2 bases and J 4 bases, with 8 bases left between them.

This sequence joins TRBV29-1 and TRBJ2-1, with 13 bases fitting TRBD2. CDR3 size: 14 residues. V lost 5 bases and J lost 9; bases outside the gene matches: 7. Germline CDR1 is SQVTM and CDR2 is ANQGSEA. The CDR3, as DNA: TGCAGCGTTCCCACTAGCGGGAGGGCCAGTGAGCAGTTCTTC. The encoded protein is CSVPTSGRASEQFF.

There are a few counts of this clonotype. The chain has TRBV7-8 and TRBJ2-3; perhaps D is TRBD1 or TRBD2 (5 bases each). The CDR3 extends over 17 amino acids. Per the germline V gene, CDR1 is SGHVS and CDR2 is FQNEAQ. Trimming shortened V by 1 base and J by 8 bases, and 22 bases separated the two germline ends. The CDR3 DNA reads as TGTGCCAGCAGCTTAGTCTGTGTTATGGATGGGACCTGTACGCAGTATTTT. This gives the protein CASSLVCVMDGTCTQYF.

CDR3 amino acids: CASRGQTVSNQPQHF. The CDR3 nucleotides are TGTGCCAGCAGGGGCCAGACCGTTAGCAATCAGCCCCAGCATTTT. The chain has TRBV2 and TRBJ1-5, with D uncertain. Per germline, CDR1 SNHLY and CDR2 FYNNEI. V shed 6 bases and J shed 0 bases, with 12 bases lying between them. The CDR3 runs 15 residues.

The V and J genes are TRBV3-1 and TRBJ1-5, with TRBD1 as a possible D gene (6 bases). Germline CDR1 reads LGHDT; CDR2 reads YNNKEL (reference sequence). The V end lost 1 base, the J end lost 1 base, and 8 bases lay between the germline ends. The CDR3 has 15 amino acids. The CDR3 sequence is CASSQGGASNQPQHF. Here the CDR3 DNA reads TGTGCCAGCAGCCAAGGGGGGGCCAGCAATCAGCCCCAGCATTTT. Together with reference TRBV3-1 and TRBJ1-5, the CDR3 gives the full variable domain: DTAVSQTPKYLVTQMGNDKSIKCEQNLGHDTMYWYKQDSKKFLKIMFSYNNKELIINETVPNRFSPKSPDKAHLNLHINSLELGDSAVYFCASSQGGASNQPQHFGDGTRLSIL.

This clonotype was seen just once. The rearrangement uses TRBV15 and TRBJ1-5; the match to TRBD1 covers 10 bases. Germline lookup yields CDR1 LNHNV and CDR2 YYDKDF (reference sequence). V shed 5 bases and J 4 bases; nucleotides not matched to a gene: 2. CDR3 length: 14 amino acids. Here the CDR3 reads CATSVGQGNQPQHF. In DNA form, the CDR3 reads TGTGCCACCAGCGTGGGACAGGGGAATCAGCCCCAGCATTTT.

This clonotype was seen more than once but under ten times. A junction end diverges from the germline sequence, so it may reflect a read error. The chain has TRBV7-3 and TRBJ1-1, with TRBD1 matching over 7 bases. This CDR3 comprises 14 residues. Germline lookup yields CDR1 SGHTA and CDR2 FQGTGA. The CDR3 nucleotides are TGTGCCAGCAGCCTAACGGACAGGCTCACTGAAGCTTTCTTT. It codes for CASSLTDRLTEAFF.

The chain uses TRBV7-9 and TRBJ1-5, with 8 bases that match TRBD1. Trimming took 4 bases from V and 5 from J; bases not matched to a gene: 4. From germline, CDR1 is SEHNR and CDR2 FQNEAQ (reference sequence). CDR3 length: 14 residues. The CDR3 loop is CASSSDRGDQPQHF. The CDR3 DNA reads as TGTGCCAGCAGCTCCGACAGGGGAGATCAGCCCCAGCATTTT.

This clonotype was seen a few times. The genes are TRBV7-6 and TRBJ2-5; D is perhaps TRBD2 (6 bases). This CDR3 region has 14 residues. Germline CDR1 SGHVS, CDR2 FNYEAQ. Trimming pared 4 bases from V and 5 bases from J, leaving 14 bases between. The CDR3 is CASSSLTRSETQYF. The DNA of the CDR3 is TGTGCCAGCAGCTCTCTGACTAGGTCGGAGACCCAGTACTTC. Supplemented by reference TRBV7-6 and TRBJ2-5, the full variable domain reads GAGVSQSPRYKVTKRGQDVALRCDPISGHVSLYWYRQALGQGPEFLTYFNYEAQQDKSGLPNDRFSAERPEGSISTLTIQRTEQRDSAMYRCASSSLTRSETQYFGPGTRLLVL.

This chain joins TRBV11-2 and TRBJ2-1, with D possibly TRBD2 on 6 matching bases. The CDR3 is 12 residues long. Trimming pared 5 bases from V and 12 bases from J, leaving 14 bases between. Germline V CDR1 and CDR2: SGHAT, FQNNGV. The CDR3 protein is CASSPAGNRQFF. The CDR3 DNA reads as TGTGCCAGCAGCCCCGCGGGGAATCGGCAGTTCTTC.

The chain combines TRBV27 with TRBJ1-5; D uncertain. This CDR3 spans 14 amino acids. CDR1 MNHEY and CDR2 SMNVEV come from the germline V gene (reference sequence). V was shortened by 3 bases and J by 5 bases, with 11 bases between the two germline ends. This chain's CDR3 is CASSFMYGHQPQHF. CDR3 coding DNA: TGTGCCAGCAGTTTCATGTACGGGCATCAGCCCCAGCATTTT.

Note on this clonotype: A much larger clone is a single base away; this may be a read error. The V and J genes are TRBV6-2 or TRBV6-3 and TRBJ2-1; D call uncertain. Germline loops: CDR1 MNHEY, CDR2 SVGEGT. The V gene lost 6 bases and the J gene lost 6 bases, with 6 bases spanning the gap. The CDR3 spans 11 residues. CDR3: CASSLPNEQFF. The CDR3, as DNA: TGTGCCAGCAGCCTCCCCAATGAGCAGTTCTTC.

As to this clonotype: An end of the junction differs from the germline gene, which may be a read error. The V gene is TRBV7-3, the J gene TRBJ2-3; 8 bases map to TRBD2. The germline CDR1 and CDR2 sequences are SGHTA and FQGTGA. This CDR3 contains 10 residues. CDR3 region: CASSPRGGNF. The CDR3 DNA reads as TGTGCCAGCAGCCCACGGGGGGGGAATTTT.

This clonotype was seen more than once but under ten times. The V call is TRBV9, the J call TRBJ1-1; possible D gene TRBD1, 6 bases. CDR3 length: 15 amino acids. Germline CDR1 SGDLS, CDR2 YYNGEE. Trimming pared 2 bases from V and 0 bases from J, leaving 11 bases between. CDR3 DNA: TGTGCCAGCAGCGTTCAATCAGGGGTGAACACTGAAGCTTTCTTT. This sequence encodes CASSVQSGVNTEAFF.

This CDR3 reads CGGLGLAGGLSSYNEQFF. CDR3 sequence (DNA): TGCGGAGGTCTAGGACTAGCGGGGGGATTAAGCTCCTACAATGAGCAGTTCTTC. The chain couples TRBV20-1 to TRBJ2-1, with 14 positions matching TRBD2. Looked up from germline, CDR1 is DFQATT and CDR2 is SNEGSKA (reference sequence). The CDR3 is 18 residues long.

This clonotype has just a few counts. The CDR3 region has the DNA TGTGCCAGCAGTTACTCACACCTATCACCCCTCCACTTT. This encodes CASSYSHLSPLHF. The V and J genes are TRBV6-5 and TRBJ1-6; D is undetermined. V lost 0 bases, J lost 10 bases, and 7 bases lay in between. This CDR3 comprises 13 residues. Germline V CDR1 and CDR2: MNHEY, SVGAGI.

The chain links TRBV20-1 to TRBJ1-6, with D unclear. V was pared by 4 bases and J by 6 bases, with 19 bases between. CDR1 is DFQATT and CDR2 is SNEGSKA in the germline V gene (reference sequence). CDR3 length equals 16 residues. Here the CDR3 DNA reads TGCAGTGCTACGGTCGGTGGTGCCCCTCGTAATTCACCCCTCCACTTT. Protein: CSATVGGAPRNSPLHF.

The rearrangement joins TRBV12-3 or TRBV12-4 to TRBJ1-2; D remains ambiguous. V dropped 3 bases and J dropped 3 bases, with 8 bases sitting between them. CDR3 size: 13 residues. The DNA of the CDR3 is TGTGCCAGCAGTTTGGACGGAGACTATGGCTACACCTTC. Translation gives CASSLDGDYGYTF.

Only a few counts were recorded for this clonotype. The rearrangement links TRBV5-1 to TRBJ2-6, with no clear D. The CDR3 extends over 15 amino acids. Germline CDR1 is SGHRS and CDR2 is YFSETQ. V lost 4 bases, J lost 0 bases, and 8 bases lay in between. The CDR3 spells CASSLQSSGANVLTF. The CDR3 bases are TGCGCCAGCAGCCTACAGAGCTCTGGGGCCAACGTCCTGACTTTC. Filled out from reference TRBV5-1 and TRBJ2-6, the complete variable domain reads KAGVTQTPRYLIKTRGQQVTLSCSPISGHRSVSWYQQTPGQGLQFLFEYFSETQRNKGNFPGRFSGRQFSNSRSEMNVSTLELGDSALYLCASSLQSSGANVLTFGAGSRLTVL.

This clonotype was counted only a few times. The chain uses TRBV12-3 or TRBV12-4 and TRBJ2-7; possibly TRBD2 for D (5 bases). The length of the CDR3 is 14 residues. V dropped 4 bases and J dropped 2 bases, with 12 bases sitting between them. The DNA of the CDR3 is TGTGCCAGCAGTTCCCGGAGCGGCACCTACGAGCAGTACTTC. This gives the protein CASSSRSGTYEQYF.

This CDR3 reads CASSLVAGTSAFSEQYF. CDR3 DNA sequence: TGTGCCAGCAGCTTAGTCGCCGGGACTAGTGCTTTTTCCGAGCAGTACTTC. This chain connects TRBV11-1 to TRBJ2-7, with 8 bases aligning to TRBD2. Germline loops: CDR1 SGHAT, CDR2 FQDESV (reference sequence). The CDR3 runs to 17 residues. V lost 1 base, J lost 6 bases, and 14 bases stayed unmatched.

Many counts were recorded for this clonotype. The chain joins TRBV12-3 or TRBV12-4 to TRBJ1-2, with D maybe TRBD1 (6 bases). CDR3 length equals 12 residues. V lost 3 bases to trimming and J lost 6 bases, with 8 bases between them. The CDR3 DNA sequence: TGTGCCAGCAGTTTTGGGGGCAATGGCTACACCTTC. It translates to CASSFGGNGYTF.

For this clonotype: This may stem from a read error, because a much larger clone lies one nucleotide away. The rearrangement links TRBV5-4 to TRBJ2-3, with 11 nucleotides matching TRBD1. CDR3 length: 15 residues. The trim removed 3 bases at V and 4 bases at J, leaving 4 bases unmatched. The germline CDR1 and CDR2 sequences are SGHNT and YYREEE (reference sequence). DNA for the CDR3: TGTGCCAGCAGCTACGGACAGGGGGCCGCAGATACGCAGTATTTT. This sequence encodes CASSYGQGAADTQYF.

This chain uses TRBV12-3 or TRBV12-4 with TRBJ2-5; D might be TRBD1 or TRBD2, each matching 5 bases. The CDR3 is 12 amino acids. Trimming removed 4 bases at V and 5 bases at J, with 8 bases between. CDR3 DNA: TGTGCCAGCAGTTCTTGGGGGGAGACCCAGTACTTC. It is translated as CASSSWGETQYF.